The T cell receptor (beta chain) described here comes from a study of T cell changes during pregnancy in multiple sclerosis. V lost 5 bases, J lost 1 base, and 14 bases lay in between. Germline CDR1 and CDR2: SEHNR and FQNEAQ (reference sequence). The CDR3 loop spans 15 amino acids. Measured with immunoSEQ multiplex PCR; TCRdb has only the in-frame clones, and not every one. The data hold 95,000 to 110,000 clones, with less than 95% observed a single time. The clonotype comes from a female donor in good health, enrolled as a control in a pregnancy study. Sequencing was performed on peripheral blood, taken in the third trimester of pregnancy. The chain links TRBV7-9 to TRBJ2-5, with D perhaps matching TRBD1 (7 bases). The CDR3: CASSPRGTAQETQYF. In DNA form, the CDR3 reads TGTGCCAGCAGCCCTCGGGGGACAGCCCAAGAGACCCAGTACTTC.